Shown below are 20 T cell receptor beta chains from a single sample sequenced in a study of siplizumab effects on memory and regulatory T cells. The repertoire was sequenced with immunoSEQ multiplex PCR; TCRdb's copy has only in-frame clones and lacks some. The top ten clones hold 0.14% to 0.15% of a sample with about 100,000 clones, approximately 91% of them seen once. The sample comprised CD4+ T cells sorted from blood. The receptor set was obtained from a human donor in good health.

The V gene is TRBV5-4, the J gene TRBJ2-5; 10 bases match TRBD2. CDR3 length: 15 amino acids. J lost 5 bases, V lost 0 bases, and 4 bases had no gene match. Germline V gene data show CDR1 as SGHNT and CDR2 as YYREEE (reference sequence). CDR3 DNA sequence: TGTGCCAGCAGCTTGGGAGCGGGGGGGCTTGAGACCCAGTACTTC. Amino acids: CASSLGAGGLETQYF.

V gene TRBV7-3 combines with J gene TRBJ2-3; 9 bases match TRBD2. Trimming took 5 bases from V and 1 from J; bases not matched to a gene: 10. The CDR3 runs to 17 residues. Looked up from germline, CDR1 is SGHTA and CDR2 is FQGTGA. The CDR3 here is CASSLAVSGGRTDTQYF. The CDR3 DNA reads as TGTGCCAGCAGCCTCGCCGTAAGCGGGGGGCGCACAGATACGCAGTATTTT.

CDR3 sequence: CASLLGRVQSYEQYF. The CDR3 DNA follows: TGTGCCAGCCTCTTGGGCAGGGTTCAATCCTACGAGCAGTACTTC. The chain joins TRBV6-1 to TRBJ2-7, with a weak D call TRBD1 (5 bases). Per the germline V gene, CDR1 is MNHNS and CDR2 is SASEGT. Trimming left V 8 bases short and J 1 base short, with 18 bases between. This CDR3 is built from 15 residues.

The chain is built from TRBV5-1 and TRBJ2-7; the D call may be TRBD1 or TRBD2 (5 bases each). The CDR3 consists of 13 residues. Germline V gene data show CDR1 as SGHRS and CDR2 as YFSETQ. V lost 4 bases, J lost 3 bases, and 11 bases lay in between. CDR3 residues: CASSTAGGYEQYF. CDR3 sequence (DNA): TGCGCCAGCAGCACGGCTGGGGGCTACGAGCAGTACTTC.

The gene calls are TRBV5-6 and TRBJ1-2; tentatively, D is TRBD1 (6 bases). In germline, CDR1 is SGHDT, CDR2 YYEEEE. This CDR3 spans 15 amino acids. Trimming took 2 bases from V and 7 from J, leaving 18 bases between them. The CDR3 sequence: CASSFLTGGAFGYTF. The CDR3 DNA is TGTGCCAGCAGCTTTCTGACTGGGGGGGCGTTTGGCTACACCTTC.

The rearrangement uses TRBV30 and TRBJ1-2; the match to TRBD1 covers 10 bases. Germline V CDR1 and CDR2: GTSNPN, SVGIG (reference sequence). This CDR3 is built from 12 residues. Losses at the gene ends were 3 bases for V and 10 bases for J; bases not matched to a gene: 5. CDR3 in DNA: TGTGCCTGGAGAAGACAGGGGGCAGACTACACCTTC. This encodes CAWRRQGADYTF. Drawing the rest from reference TRBV30 and TRBJ1-2, the complete variable domain is SQTIHQWPATLVQPVGSPLSLECTVEGTSNPNLYWYRQAAGRGLQLLFYSVGIGQISSEVPQNLSASRPQDRQFILSSKKLLLSDSGFYLCAWRRQGADYTFGSGTRLTVV.

V usage is TRBV11-3 and J usage is TRBJ2-5; possibly TRBD1 or TRBD2 for D (5 bases each). This CDR3 has 18 amino acids. Germline-derived CDR1 and CDR2 are SGHNT and YENEEA. The ends were cut back, 5 bases at V and 0 bases at J, with 22 bases in the middle. CDR3: CASSQKGPGTQYQETQYF. In nucleotides, the CDR3 is TGTGCCAGCAGCCAAAAGGGCCCCGGGACCCAGTACCAAGAGACCCAGTACTTC.

The rearrangement links TRBV7-2 to TRBJ1-1; 7 bases fit TRBD1. CDR1 and CDR2 (germline): SGHTA, FQGNSA. This CDR3 is 13 amino acids long. V gave up 5 bases and J gave up 4 bases; unmatched junction bases: 4. The CDR3 region is CASSLTGSTEAFF. In DNA, the CDR3 is TGTGCCAGCAGCCTGACAGGGAGCACTGAAGCTTTCTTT.

This clone showed up just a few times. The V and J genes are TRBV28 and TRBJ1-2, with D maybe TRBD1 (6 bases). The CDR3 has 12 residues. With 8 bases removed from V and 4 bases from J, the gap between germline ends came to 11 bases. Germline V CDR1 and CDR2: MDHEN, SYDVKM. The CDR3 loop is CASQEGGYGYTF. CDR3 in DNA: TGTGCCAGCCAAGAAGGGGGCTATGGCTACACCTTC.

J is TRBJ1-5 and V is TRBV6-6, with D unclear. The CDR3 loop spans 16 amino acids. V shed 4 bases and J shed 5 bases, with 18 bases lying between them. The germline V gene encodes CDR1 MNHNY and CDR2 SVGAGI (reference sequence). The CDR3 DNA reads TGTGCCAGCAGTTCCAGTTTCCGGGATCGTTATCAGCCCCAGCATTTT. Protein sequence: CASSSSFRDRYQPQHF.

The V gene is TRBV7-9, the J gene TRBJ2-7, with TRBD2 matching over 7 bases. Germline V lookup: CDR1 SEHNR, CDR2 FQNEAQ (reference sequence). After removal of 4 bases from V and 5 bases from J, the junction contained 14 bases not matched to a gene. This CDR3 is 16 amino acids long. Here the CDR3 DNA reads TGTGCCAGCAGCTCCCGCCCCGGCGGGGGATTTGACGAGCAGTACTTC. It specifies CASSSRPGGGFDEQYF.

The chain carries TRBV4-1 and TRBJ2-3; D is perhaps TRBD1 or TRBD2 (5 bases each). The length of the CDR3 is 18 residues. CDR1 and CDR2 from the germline V gene are MGHRA and YSYEKL. V gave up 5 bases and J gave up 3 bases, with 24 bases separating them. CDR3 loop: CASSERLVRGSGTDTQYF. The CDR3, as DNA: TGCGCCAGCAGCGAGCGGTTAGTAAGGGGTTCTGGGACAGATACGCAGTATTTT.

About this clone: This same CDR3 is encoded by further DNA sequences in the sample. The chain recombines TRBV5-4 with TRBJ2-5; no firm D call. The CDR3 sequence is 11 residues long. V was shortened by 2 bases and J by 3 bases, with 2 bases between the two germline ends. CDR1 is SGHNT and CDR2 is YYREEE in the germline V gene (reference sequence). The CDR3 loop reads CASSFEETQYF. CDR3 DNA: TGTGCCAGCAGCTTTGAAGAGACCCAGTACTTC.

The rearrangement joins TRBV6-1 to TRBJ2-3; D remains ambiguous. The CDR3 loop spans 16 amino acids. V was trimmed by 2 bases and J by 0 bases, leaving 12 bases between them. The germline V gene has CDR1 MNHNS and CDR2 SASEGT. The CDR3 sequence: CASSETSSGSTDTQYF. The DNA of the CDR3 is TGTGCCAGCAGTGAAACATCCTCCGGAAGCACAGATACGCAGTATTTT.

The rearrangement uses TRBV6-6 and TRBJ2-5; TRBD1 is a possible D gene (6 bases). This CDR3 has 14 amino acids. The V gene's germline CDR1 is MNHNY and CDR2 SVGAGI (reference sequence). The ends were cut back, 2 bases at V and 1 base at J, with 8 bases in the middle. CDR3 coding DNA: TGTGCCAGCAGTTACGGGACATCCCAAGAGACCCAGTACTTC. It codes for CASSYGTSQETQYF.

The rearrangement joins TRBV30 to TRBJ2-5, with D unclear. Germline CDR1 GTSNPN, CDR2 SVGIG (reference sequence). V lost 1 base and J 1 base, leaving 7 bases between the germline ends. There are 13 residues in the CDR3. The CDR3 protein is CAWSGVAQETQYF. The DNA of the CDR3 is TGTGCCTGGAGTGGTGTAGCCCAAGAGACCCAGTACTTC.

The V gene is TRBV7-2, the J gene TRBJ2-5, with unresolved D. CDR1 is SGHTA, CDR2 FQGNSA, per germline. The CDR3 consists of 15 residues. V was trimmed by 1 base and J by 4 bases, leaving 13 bases between them. The CDR3 nucleotides read TGTGCCAGCAGCTTAGTTCGGCAGGAGATAGAGACCCAGTACTTC. Its translation is CASSLVRQEIETQYF.

This clone was detected only once. The chain links TRBV2 to TRBJ1-1, with no clear D. Trimming left V 1 base short and J 0 bases short, with 9 bases between. CDR3 length: 15 amino acids. Germline CDR1 reads SNHLY; CDR2 reads FYNNEI. The CDR3 DNA reads as TGTGCCAGCAGTGAAGTAATAGGTCTGAACACTGAAGCTTTCTTT. Translation gives CASSEVIGLNTEAFF. The whole variable domain, remainder taken from reference TRBV2 and TRBJ1-1, is EPEVTQTPSHQVTQMGQEVILRCVPISNHLYFYWYRQILGQKVEFLVSFYNNEISEKSEIFDDQFSVERPDGSNFTLKIRSTKLEDSAMYFCASSEVIGLNTEAFFGQGTRLTVV.

This chain links TRBV29-1 with TRBJ2-7, with TRBD1 matching 7 bases. The CDR3 has 12 residues. Germline-derived CDR1 and CDR2 are SQVTM and ANQGSEA. V lost 4 bases to trimming and J lost 1 base; unmatched junction nucleotides: 1. CDR3 sequence: CSVAGQSYEQYF. The CDR3 DNA reads as TGCAGCGTTGCGGGACAGTCCTACGAGCAGTACTTC.

The rearrangement joins TRBV6-5 to TRBJ1-2; weak D call: TRBD1 (6 bases). V lost 3 bases and J lost 2, with 10 bases in between. Germline values: CDR1 MNHEY, CDR2 SVGAGI. The CDR3 spans 14 residues. The CDR3 protein is CASSYRGENYGYTF. CDR3 DNA sequence: TGTGCCAGCAGTTATAGGGGGGAAAACTATGGCTACACCTTC.